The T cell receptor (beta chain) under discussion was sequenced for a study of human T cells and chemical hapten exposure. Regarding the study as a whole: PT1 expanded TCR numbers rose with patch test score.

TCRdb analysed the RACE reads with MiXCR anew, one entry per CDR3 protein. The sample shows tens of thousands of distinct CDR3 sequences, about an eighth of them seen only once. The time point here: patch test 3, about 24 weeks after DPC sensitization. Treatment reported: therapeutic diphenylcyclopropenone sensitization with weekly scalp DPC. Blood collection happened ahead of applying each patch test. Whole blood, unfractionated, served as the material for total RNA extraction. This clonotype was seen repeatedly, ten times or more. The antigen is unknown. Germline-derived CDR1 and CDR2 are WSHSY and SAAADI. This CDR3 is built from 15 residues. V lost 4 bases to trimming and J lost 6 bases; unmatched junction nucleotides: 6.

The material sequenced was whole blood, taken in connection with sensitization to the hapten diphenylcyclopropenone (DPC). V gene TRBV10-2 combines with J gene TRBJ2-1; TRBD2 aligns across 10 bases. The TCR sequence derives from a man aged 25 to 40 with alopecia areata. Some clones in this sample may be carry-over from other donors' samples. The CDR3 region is CASSAQAGGSNEQFF. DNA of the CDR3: TGCGCCAGCAGTGCACAAGCGGGGGGGTCCAATGAGCAGTTCTTC.